These T cell receptor beta chains were read from a single sample in a study of shared clonotypes between healthy human individuals. TCRdb's table, derived via immunoSEQ multiplex PCR, lists solely in-frame clones and lacks some. The sample gives about 960,000 clones, about 80% of which show up once; around 1.5% is in the top ten. Sequencing input: memory CD4+ T cells sorted from blood. The receptors derive from a man aged 18 to 35 in good health. Both conserved end residues are part of each CDR3. The D gene is left open where the match is weak. For some rows the clone size is stated as once, few or many, or as a class when expanded; others skip it.

V	D	J	size	DNA	CDR3
TRBV18	TRBD1	TRBJ2-2	.	TGTGCCAGCTCGGTGCTTTCCACGGGACAGGGTCCAAACGGGGAGCTGTTTTTT	CASSVLSTGQGPNGELFF
TRBV6-7	TRBD2	TRBJ2-7	.	TGTGCCAGCAGTTACTCGATAGTAAGCGGGACTCACTACGAGCAGTACTTC	CASSYSIVSGTHYEQYF
TRBV5-1	TRBD2	TRBJ2-5	.	TGCGCCAGCAGCCCCGGGCCAGCGGGGACCCAAGAGACCCAGTACTTC	CASSPGPAGTQETQYF
TRBV5-4	TRBD2	TRBJ2-5	.	TGTGCCAGCAGCTTACGACTAGCGGGGGGCCGGGGGGAGACCCAGTACTTC	CASSLRLAGGRGETQYF
TRBV6-5	.	TRBJ1-4	.	TGTGCCAGCAGTTACTCGGGGCAGCATAATGAAAAACTGTTTTTT	CASSYSGQHNEKLFF
TRBV7-3	TRBD1	TRBJ1-6	once	TGTGCCAGCAGCCTCGGGACAGCTTCACCCCTCCACTTT	CASSLGTASPLHF
TRBV9	.	TRBJ2-3	.	TGTGCCAGCAGCGTAGGTCGTAGCTTGGGGGATACGCAGTATTTT	CASSVGRSLGDTQYF
TRBV7-2	TRBD1	TRBJ2-2	.	TGTGCCAGCAGCGGGACAGGGGGTACCGGGGAGCTGTTTTTT	CASSGTGGTGELFF
TRBV9	TRBD1	TRBJ1-2	.	TGTGCCAGCAGCGCAGGGGGACAAAGCTATGGCTACACCTTC	CASSAGGQSYGYTF
TRBV19	TRBD1	TRBJ1-5	few	TGTGCCAGTAGTCTCCGGGACAGGGGGAGTCAGCCCCAGCATTTT	CASSLRDRGSQPQHF
TRBV13	TRBD2	TRBJ2-5	.	TGTGCCAGCAGCTATAGCGGGGTAGTGACCCAGTACTTC	CASSYSGVVTQYF
TRBV9	TRBD1	TRBJ1-2	once	TGTGCCAGCTCGACAGGGGGTGCCTATGGCTACACCTTC	CASSTGGAYGYTF
TRBV5-6	.	TRBJ1-5	.	TGTGCCAGCAGCTTGCCAGGGCAGCCCCAGCATTTT	CASSLPGQPQHF
TRBV19	.	TRBJ1-5	.	TGTGCCAGTAGTACCGACCGGATGGGCAATCAGCCCCAGCATTTT	CASSTDRMGNQPQHF
TRBV28	.	TRBJ1-5	.	TGTGCCAGCAGTCGACCGGTGGGGTCCGGGAATCAGCCCCAGCATTTT	CASSRPVGSGNQPQHF
TRBV7-9	.	TRBJ2-7	.	TGTGCCAGCAGCCCGGGACCCCGAGGGGAGCAGTACTTC	CASSPGPRGEQYF
TRBV14	TRBD1	TRBJ2-1	.	TGTGCCAGCAGCCCCCCTGACAGGGCGAGTGAGCAGTTCTTC	CASSPPDRASEQFF
TRBV6-1	.	TRBJ2-7	.	TGTGCCAGCAGTCGAGTAAGCGGGTCCAGGAGGGAGCAGTACTTC	CASSRVSGSRREQYF
TRBV10-3	.	TRBJ2-3	.	TGTGCCATCAGCGATTATAACGCAGATACGCAGTATTTT	CAISDYNADTQYF
TRBV6-5	TRBD2	TRBJ2-1	.	TGTGCCACCTACCCTCGCGGGGGTGAGCAGTTCTTC	CATYPRGGEQFF
TRBV11-2	.	TRBJ1-4	.	TGTGCCAGCAGCTTATCTACCGGGGGCGGTGAAAAACTGTTTTTT	CASSLSTGGGEKLFF
TRBV6-1	.	TRBJ2-1	.	TGTGCCAGCAGCCGCCTCCTGGGGGAGCAGTTCTTC	CASSRLLGEQFF
TRBV28	.	TRBJ2-7	.	TGTGCCAGCAGTCATGAGGGGGGTTACGAGCAGTACTTC	CASSHEGGYEQYF
TRBV19	.	TRBJ1-5	few	TGTGCCAGTAGCCAAGGAGGGGGCAATCAGCCCCAGCATTTT	CASSQGGGNQPQHF
TRBV5-4	TRBD1	TRBJ2-5	.	TGTGCCAGCAGCTTACAGGGGGTAGAGACCCAGTACTTC	CASSLQGVETQYF
TRBV7-2	TRBD2	TRBJ2-1	.	TGTGCCAGCAGCTTAGACCCGAAAGCGGGAGGCTCCAGGAACAATGAGCAGTTCTTC	CASSLDPKAGGSRNNEQFF
TRBV28	.	TRBJ2-7	.	TGTGCCAGCTGCCCTCACCCGGGGGCCGGGTACGAGCAGTACTTC	CASCPHPGAGYEQYF
TRBV7-2	.	TRBJ1-3	.	TGTGCCAGCACCATGACACTATCTGGAAACACCATATATTTT	CASTMTLSGNTIYF
TRBV18	.	TRBJ1-5	once	TGTGCCAGCTCACCAGGCACGGCGGGGGTTCAGCCCCAGCATTTT	CASSPGTAGVQPQHF
TRBV18	TRBD2	TRBJ2-6	.	TGTGCCAGCTCACCACCGGGAGGGAACGGGGCCAACGTCCTGACTTTC	CASSPPGGNGANVLTF
TRBV10-1	.	TRBJ2-5	.	TGCGCCAGCAGTGAGTCGCCCAACCCCCAGTACTTC	CASSESPNPQYF
TRBV11-2	TRBD2	TRBJ2-7	.	TGTGCCAGCAGCTTAGGATCCGGGACTAGCGTCTACGAGCAGTACTTC	CASSLGSGTSVYEQYF
TRBV19	TRBD2	TRBJ2-5	many	TGTGCCAGTAGCGGGACTAGCGGGGGTGTGCAGTACTTC	CASSGTSGGVQYF
TRBV18	.	TRBJ2-5	.	TGTGCCAGCTCACCACTGAGGTCGGAGACCCAGTACTTC	CASSPLRSETQYF
TRBV28	.	TRBJ1-6	once	TGTGCCAGCCGATCTCCGAGCTCCTATAATTCACCCCTCCACTTT	CASRSPSSYNSPLHF